There are a few counts of the clone carrying this T cell receptor (beta chain). No antigen is known for it. From germline, CDR1 is MNHEY and CDR2 SVGAGI. The CDR3 sequence is 13 residues long. V dropped 7 bases and J dropped 1 base, with 8 bases sitting between them. This PCR relied on a set of 60 Vbeta primers and 13 Jbeta primers. The protocol was immunoSEQ multiplex PCR, while the TCRdb copy is restricted to in-frame clones and leaves out a portion. The sample holds around 170,000 clones, more than 65% seen once. The sample comes from a study of cytomegalovirus exposure and HLA in healthy donors. Findings of the study overall: Available immune exposure information was restricted to CMV serostatus only.

Sequencing was done on a sample of PBMCs. The sequence was obtained from a man aged 45-60 years in good health and CMV-seronegative. The rearrangement uses TRBV6-5 and TRBJ1-5; D remains unclear. The CDR3 sequence: CASKTGSNQPQHF. In DNA, the CDR3 is TGTGCCAGCAAGACCGGGAGCAATCAGCCCCAGCATTTT.